This T cell receptor (beta chain) was obtained from a study of blood T cell repertoires in COVID-19. For the study at large: From the United States, Italy and Spain came samples of acute and convalescent COVID-19. Nucleic acid was either cDNA or gDNA, and it came from T cells, B-cell-depleted T cells, or PBMCs.

Original methodology: Estimation of nucleated cell counts relied on the amplification of reference gene primers. Measured with immunoSEQ multiplex PCR; TCRdb has only the in-frame clones, and not every one. V, J and clone size are those of that table, while D and trimming were read from the DNA. The sample has under 30,000 clones; around 90% are singletons. CDR1 LNHDA and CDR2 SQIVND come from the germline V gene (reference sequence). This CDR3 spans 15 amino acids. V shed 8 bases and J shed 1 base, with 17 bases lying between them. The TCR comes from a human donor in a cohort sampled during active COVID-19. The sequencing sample was made of peripheral blood. The chain uses TRBV19 and TRBJ2-5, with D possibly TRBD2 on 7 matching bases. CDR3 in amino acids: CASRSGGLAQETQYF. CDR3 nucleotide sequence: TGTGCCAGTCGGTCGGGGGGCCTAGCCCAAGAGACCCAGTACTTC.